This T cell receptor (beta chain) was identified during a study of blood T cell repertoires in COVID-19. The overall study: Sites across the United States, Italy and Spain contributed samples from acute and convalescent COVID-19. The analysed material was cDNA or gDNA that came from T cells, B-cell-depleted T cells, or PBMCs.

This clone appeared a single time. CDR1 and CDR2 (germline): SGHRS, YFSETQ. The germline V and J ends were trimmed by 3 bases and 0 bases, with 10 bases remaining between them. The CDR3 has 15 residues. Per the authors' pipeline: Researchers report that nucleated cell counts were estimated from reference gene primer amplification. The method was immunoSEQ multiplex PCR; TCRdb's version includes in-frame clones alone and lacks a portion of them. V, J and clone size were drawn from that table, and D and trimming were deduced from the DNA. This sample has about 130,000 clones, with around three quarters found just once.

The chain links TRBV5-1 to TRBJ1-3, with D perhaps TRBD1 (6 bases). The sample taken for sequencing was peripheral blood. The clonotype was recovered from a human donor in a cohort sampled during active COVID-19. The CDR3 loop reads CASSSGQLSGNTIYF. CDR3 DNA: TGCGCCAGCAGCTCCGGACAGCTCTCTGGAAACACCATATATTTT.